This record covers a single T cell receptor (beta chain). The antigen remains undetermined. TCRdb analysed the RT-PCR reads with MiXCR anew, one entry per CDR3 protein. The sample carries roughly 20,000 distinct CDR3 sequences, around 70% recorded once. Unmatched junction bases numbered 7, after V lost 3 bases and J lost 4 bases. This CDR3 is built from 16 residues. Germline CDR1 reads SGDLS; CDR2 reads YYNGEE. These data originate in a study of yellow fever vaccine responses in identical twins. Study-wide points: Twins' vaccine T cell response reportedly gave the appearance of partial convergence and partial personalization.

The sequence derives from a woman under 30 who received the yellow fever vaccine. Sequences were derived from T cells from blood (PBMCs), unsorted or a sorted subset (not recorded which), sampled before or after yellow fever vaccination (not recorded which). The chain is built from TRBV9 and TRBJ2-3; TRBD2 agrees at 11 bases. CDR3 protein: CASSGTLAGGSDTQYF. As DNA, the CDR3 is TGTGCCAGCAGCGGGACCCTAGCGGGAGGATCAGATACGCAGTATTTT.